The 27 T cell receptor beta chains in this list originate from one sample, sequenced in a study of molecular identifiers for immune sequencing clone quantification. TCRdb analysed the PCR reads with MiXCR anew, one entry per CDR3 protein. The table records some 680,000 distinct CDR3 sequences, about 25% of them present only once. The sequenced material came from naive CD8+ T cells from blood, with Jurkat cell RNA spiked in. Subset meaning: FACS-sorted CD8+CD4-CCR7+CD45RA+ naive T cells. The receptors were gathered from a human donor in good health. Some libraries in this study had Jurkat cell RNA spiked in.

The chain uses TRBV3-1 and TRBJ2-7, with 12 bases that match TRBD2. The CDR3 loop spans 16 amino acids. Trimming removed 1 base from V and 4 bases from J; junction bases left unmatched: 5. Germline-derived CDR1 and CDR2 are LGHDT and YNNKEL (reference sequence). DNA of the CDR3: TGTGCCAGCAGCCAAGTCCTAGCGGGGGGGCAGTACGAGCAGTACTTC. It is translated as CASSQVLAGGQYEQYF.

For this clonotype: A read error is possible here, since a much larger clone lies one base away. CDR3 amino acids: CAGSQGAGLGQPQHF. The CDR3, as DNA: TGCGCCGGCAGCCAAGGAGCGGGATTGGGGCAGCCCCAGCATTTT. The rearrangement joins TRBV4-1 to TRBJ1-5; no definite D call. The CDR3 is made up of 15 amino acids. Looked up from germline, CDR1 is MGHRA and CDR2 is YSYEKL.

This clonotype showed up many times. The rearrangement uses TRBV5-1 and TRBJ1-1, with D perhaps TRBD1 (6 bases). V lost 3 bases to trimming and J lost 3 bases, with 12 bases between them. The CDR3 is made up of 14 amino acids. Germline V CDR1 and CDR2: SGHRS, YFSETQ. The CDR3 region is CASSSPRGDTEAFF. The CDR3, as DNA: TGCGCCAGCAGCTCGCCCAGGGGTGACACTGAAGCTTTCTTT.

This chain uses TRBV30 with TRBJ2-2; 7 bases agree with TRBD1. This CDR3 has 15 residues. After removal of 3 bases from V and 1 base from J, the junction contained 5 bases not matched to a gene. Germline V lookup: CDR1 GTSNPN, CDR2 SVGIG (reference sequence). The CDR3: CAWSGDSKNTGELFF. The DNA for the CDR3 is TGTGCCTGGAGCGGGGACAGCAAGAACACCGGGGAGCTGTTTTTT.

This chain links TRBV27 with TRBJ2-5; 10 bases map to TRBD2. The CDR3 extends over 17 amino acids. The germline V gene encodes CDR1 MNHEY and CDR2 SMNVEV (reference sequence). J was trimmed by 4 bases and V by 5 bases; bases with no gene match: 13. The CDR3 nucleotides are TGTGCCAGCAGTGCGACCGGGACTAGCGCGGTTAGAGAGACCCAGTACTTC. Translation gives CASSATGTSAVRETQYF.

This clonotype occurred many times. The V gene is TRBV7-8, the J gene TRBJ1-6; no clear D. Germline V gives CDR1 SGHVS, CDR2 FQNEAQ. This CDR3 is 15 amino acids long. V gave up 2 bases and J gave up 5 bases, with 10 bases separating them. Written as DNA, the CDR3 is TGTGCCAGCAGCTTACGGTCTGACGATAATTCACCCCTCCACTTT. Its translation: CASSLRSDDNSPLHF. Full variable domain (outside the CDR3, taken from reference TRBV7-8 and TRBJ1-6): GAGVSQSPRYKVAKRGQDVALRCDPISGHVSLFWYQQALGQGPEFLTYFQNEAQLDKSGLPSDRFFAERPEGSVSTLKIQRTQQEDSAVYLCASSLRSDDNSPLHFGNGTRLTVT.

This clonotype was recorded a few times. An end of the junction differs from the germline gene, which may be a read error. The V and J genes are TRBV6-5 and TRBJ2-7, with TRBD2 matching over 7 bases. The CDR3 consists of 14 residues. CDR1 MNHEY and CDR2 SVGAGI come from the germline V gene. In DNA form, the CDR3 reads TGTGCCAGCAGTCCCGCCGGGGGGTTCTACGCGCAGTACTTC. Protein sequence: CASSPAGGFYAQYF.

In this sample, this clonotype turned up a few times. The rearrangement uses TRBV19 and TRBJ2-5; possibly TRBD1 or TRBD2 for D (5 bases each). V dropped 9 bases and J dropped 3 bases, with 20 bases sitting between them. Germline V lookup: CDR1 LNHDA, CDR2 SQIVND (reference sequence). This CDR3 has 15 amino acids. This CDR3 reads CASRMGSRGKETQYF. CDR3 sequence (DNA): TGTGCCAGCAGAATGGGATCCCGGGGCAAAGAGACCCAGTACTTC.

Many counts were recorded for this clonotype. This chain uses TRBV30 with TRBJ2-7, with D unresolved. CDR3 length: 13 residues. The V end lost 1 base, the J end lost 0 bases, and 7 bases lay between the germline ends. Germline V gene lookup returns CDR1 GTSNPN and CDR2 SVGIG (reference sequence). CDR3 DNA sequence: TGTGCCTGGAGTGCCCCGGCCTCCTACGAGCAGTACTTC. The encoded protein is CAWSAPASYEQYF.

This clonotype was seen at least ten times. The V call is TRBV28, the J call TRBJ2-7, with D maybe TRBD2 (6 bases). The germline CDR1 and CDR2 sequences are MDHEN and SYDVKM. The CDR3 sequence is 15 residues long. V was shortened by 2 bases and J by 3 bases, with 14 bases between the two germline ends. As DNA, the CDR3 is TGTGCCAGCAGTTTAAGGGGACTGACGTTCTACGAGCAGTACTTC. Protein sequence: CASSLRGLTFYEQYF.

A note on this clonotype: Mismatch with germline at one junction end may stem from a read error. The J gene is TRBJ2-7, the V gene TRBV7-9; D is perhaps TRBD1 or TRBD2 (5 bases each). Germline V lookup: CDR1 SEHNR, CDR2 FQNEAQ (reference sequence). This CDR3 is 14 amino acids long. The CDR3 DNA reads TGTGCCAGCAGCCTAGTTTTGGGGGTCCACGAGCAGTGCTTC. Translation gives CASSLVLGVHEQCF.

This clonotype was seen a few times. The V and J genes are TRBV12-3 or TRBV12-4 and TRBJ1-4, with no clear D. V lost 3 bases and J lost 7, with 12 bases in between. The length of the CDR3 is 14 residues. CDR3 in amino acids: CASSLSRVGEKLFF. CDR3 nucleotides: TGTGCCAGCAGTTTGTCTAGGGTGGGTGAAAAACTGTTTTTT.

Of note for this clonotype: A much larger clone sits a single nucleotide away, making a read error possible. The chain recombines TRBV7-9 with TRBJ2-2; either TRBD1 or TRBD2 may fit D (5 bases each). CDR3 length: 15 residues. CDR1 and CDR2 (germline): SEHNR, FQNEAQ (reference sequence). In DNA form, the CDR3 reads TGTGCCAGCAGCTCGACAGATACGAACACCGGGGTGCTGTTTTTT. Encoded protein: CASSSTDTNTGVLFF.

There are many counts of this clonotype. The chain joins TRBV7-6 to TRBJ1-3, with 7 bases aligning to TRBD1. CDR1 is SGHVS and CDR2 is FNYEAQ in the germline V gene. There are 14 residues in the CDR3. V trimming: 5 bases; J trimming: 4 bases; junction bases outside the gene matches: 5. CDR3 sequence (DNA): TGTGCCAGCAGCGAGACAGGGTCCGGAAACACCATATATTTT. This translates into CASSETGSGNTIYF.

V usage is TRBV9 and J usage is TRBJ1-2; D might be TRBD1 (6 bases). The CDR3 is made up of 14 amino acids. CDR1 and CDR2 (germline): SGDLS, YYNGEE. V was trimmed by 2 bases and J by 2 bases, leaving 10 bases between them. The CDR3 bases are TGTGCCAGCAGCGTGGCAGGGGAAAACTATGGCTACACCTTC. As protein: CASSVAGENYGYTF.

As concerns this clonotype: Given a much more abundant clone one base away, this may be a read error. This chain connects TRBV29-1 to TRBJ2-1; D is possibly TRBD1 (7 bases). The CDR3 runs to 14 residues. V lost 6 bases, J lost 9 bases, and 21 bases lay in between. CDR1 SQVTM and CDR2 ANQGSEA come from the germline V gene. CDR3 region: CSVEPRGRNSEQFF. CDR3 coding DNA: TGCAGCGTAGAACCCAGGGGGAGGAACAGTGAGCAGTTCTTC.

CDR3 amino acids: CASSPGPVGEQYF. CDR3 in DNA: TGTGCCAGCAGCCCCGGCCCGGTGGGCGAGCAGTACTTC. The rearrangement links TRBV6-5 to TRBJ2-7; D is unclear. This CDR3 contains 13 residues. Germline loops: CDR1 MNHEY, CDR2 SVGAGI. V lost 6 bases and J 6 bases, leaving 15 bases between the germline ends.

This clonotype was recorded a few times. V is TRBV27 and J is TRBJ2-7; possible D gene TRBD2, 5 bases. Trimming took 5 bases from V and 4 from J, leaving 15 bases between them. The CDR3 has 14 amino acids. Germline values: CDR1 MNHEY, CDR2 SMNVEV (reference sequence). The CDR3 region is CASSPGLFGYEQYF. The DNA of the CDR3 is TGTGCCAGCAGTCCTGGACTGTTCGGGTACGAGCAGTACTTC.

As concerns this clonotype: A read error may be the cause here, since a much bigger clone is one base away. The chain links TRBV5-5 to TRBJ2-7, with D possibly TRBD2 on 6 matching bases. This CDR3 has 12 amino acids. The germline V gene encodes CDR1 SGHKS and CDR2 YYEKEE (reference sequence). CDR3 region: CASAEEDYGQYF. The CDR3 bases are TGTGCCAGCGCCGAGGAGGACTACGGGCAGTACTTC.

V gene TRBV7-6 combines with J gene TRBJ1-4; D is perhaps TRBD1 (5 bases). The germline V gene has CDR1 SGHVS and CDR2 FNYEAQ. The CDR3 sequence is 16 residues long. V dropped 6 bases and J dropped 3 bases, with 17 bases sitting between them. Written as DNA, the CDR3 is TGTGCCAGCAGTGGGGGACCGGGGATATCTAATGAAAAACTGTTTTTT. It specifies CASSGGPGISNEKLFF. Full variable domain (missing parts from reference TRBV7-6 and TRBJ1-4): GAGVSQSPRYKVTKRGQDVALRCDPISGHVSLYWYRQALGQGPEFLTYFNYEAQQDKSGLPNDRFSAERPEGSISTLTIQRTEQRDSAMYRCASSGGPGISNEKLFFGSGTQLSVL.

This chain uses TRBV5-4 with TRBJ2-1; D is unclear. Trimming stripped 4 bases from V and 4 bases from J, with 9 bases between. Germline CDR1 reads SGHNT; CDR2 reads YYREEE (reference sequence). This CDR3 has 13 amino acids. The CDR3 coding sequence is TGTGCCAGCAGCACCGCCGATTACAATGAGCAGTTCTTC. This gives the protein CASSTADYNEQFF.

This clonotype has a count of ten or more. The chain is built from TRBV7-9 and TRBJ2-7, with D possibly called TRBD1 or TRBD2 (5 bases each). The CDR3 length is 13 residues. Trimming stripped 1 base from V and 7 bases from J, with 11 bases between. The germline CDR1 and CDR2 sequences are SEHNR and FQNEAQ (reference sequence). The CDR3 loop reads CASSLGGAGEQYF. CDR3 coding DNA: TGTGCCAGCAGCTTAGGAGGGGCCGGGGAGCAGTACTTC. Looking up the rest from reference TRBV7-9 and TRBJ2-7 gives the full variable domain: DTGVSQNPRHKITKRGQNVTFRCDPISEHNRLYWYRQTLGQGPEFLTYFQNEAQLEKSRLLSDRFSAERPKGSFSTLEIQRTEQGDSAMYLCASSLGGAGEQYFGPGTRLTVT.

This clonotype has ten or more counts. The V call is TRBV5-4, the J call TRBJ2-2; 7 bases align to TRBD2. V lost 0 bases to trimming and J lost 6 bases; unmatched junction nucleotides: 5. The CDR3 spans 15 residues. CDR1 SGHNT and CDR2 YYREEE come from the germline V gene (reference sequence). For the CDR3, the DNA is TGTGCCAGCAGCTTGGGGGTAGCGGGCCCCGGGGAGCTGTTTTTT. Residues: CASSLGVAGPGELFF.

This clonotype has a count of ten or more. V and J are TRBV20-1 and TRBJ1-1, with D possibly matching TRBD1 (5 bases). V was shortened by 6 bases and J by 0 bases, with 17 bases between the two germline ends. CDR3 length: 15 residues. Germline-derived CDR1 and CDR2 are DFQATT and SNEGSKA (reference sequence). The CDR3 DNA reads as TGCAGTGCGGGGGGACCGATTCTTATGAACACTGAAGCTTTCTTT. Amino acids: CSAGGPILMNTEAFF.

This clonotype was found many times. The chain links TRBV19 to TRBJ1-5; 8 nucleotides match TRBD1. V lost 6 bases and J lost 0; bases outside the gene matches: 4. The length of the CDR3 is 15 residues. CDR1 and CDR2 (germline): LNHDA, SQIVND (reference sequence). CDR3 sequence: CASSGTGGSNQPQHF. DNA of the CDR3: TGTGCCAGTAGCGGGACAGGTGGTAGCAATCAGCCCCAGCATTTT.

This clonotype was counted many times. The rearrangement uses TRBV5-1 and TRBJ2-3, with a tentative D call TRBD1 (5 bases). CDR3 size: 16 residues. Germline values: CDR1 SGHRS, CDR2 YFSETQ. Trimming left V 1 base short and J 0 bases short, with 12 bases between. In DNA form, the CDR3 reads TGCGCCAGCAGCTTGTCGGCTAGGGGTAGCACAGATACGCAGTATTTT. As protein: CASSLSARGSTDTQYF.

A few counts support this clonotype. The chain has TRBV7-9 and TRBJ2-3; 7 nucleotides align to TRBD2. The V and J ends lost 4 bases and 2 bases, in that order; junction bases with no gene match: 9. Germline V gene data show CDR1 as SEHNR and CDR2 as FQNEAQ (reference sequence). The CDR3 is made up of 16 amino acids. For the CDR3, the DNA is TGTGCCAGCAGCTCGGGACTAACCCAAGCCACAGATACGCAGTATTTT. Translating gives CASSSGLTQATDTQYF.